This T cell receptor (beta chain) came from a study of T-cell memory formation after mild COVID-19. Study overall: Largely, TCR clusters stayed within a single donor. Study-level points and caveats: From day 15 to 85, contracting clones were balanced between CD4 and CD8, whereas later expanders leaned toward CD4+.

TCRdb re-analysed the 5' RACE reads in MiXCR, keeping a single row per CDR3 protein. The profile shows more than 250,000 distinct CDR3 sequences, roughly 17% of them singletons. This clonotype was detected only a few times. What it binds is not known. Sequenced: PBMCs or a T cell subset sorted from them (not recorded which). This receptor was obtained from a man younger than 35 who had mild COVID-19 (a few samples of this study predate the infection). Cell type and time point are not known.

The CDR3 is CAISESGEQFF. In DNA, the CDR3 is TGTGCCATCAGTGAGTCGGGGGAGCAGTTCTTC. This chain joins TRBV10-3 and TRBJ2-1; no clear D. This CDR3 comprises 11 residues. Deletions cut 0 bases from V and 10 bases from J, with 4 bases between. Per the germline V gene, CDR1 is ENHRY and CDR2 is SYGVKD.